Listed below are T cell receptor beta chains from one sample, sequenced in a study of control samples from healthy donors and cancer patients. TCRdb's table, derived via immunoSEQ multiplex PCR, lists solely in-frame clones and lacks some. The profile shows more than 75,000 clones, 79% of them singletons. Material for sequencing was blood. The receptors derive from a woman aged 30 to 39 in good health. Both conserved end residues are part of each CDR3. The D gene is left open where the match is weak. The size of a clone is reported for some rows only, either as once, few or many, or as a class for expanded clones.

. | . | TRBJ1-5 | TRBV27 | TGTGCCAGCAGTCTAACGGGGGGCCAGCCCCAGCATTTT | CASSLTGGQPQHF
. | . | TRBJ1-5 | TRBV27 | TGTGCCAGCAGTTTGGGACGCCTCTATAGCAATCAGCCCCAGCATTTT | CASSLGRLYSNQPQHF
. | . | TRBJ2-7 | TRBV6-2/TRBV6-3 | TGTGCCAGCAGTTTGATCCGGACACTTTCCTACGAGCAGTACTTC | CASSLIRTLSYEQYF
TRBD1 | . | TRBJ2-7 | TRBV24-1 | TGTGCCACCAGTGATCCGGGACAGTCCCACGAGCAGTACTTC | CATSDPGQSHEQYF
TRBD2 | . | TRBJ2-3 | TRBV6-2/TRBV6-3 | TGTGCCAGCAGCCCCCCCGGACTAGCGGGGGGCCGGAGCGATACGCAGTATTTT | CASSPPGLAGGRSDTQYF
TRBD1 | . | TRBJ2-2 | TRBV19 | TGTGCCAGTAGTAGGGGGACAGGGTGGAACACCGGGGAGCTGTTTTTT | CASSRGTGWNTGELFF
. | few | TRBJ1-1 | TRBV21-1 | TGTGCCAGCAGCTCCCGGGACAGGAGGACTGAAGCTTTCTTT | CASSSRDRRTEAFF
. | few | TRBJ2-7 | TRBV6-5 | TGTGCCAGCAGCCACGACAGGGAGCAGTACTTC | CASSHDREQYF
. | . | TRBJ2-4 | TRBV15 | TGTGCCACCAGCAGTCAAAAGGACGGGGCGAAAAACATTCAGTACTTC | CATSSQKDGAKNIQYF
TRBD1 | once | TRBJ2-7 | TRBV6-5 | TGTGCCAGCAGTCCTGACAGGGACTACGAGCAGTACTTC | CASSPDRDYEQYF
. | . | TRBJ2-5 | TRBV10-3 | TGTGCCATCAGTGTAGATCAAGAGACCCAGTACTTC | CAISVDQETQYF
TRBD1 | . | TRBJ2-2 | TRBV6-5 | TGTGCCAGCACTGGACAGGGGGGGAACACCGGGGAGCTGTTTTTT | CASTGQGGNTGELFF
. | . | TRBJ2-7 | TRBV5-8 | TGTGCCAGCAGCCCCTCCTACGAGCAGTACTTC | CASSPSYEQYF
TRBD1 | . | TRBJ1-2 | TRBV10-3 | TGTGCCATCAGTGAATCCCGGACAGGGAGGTTGGGCTATGGCTACACCTTC | CAISESRTGRLGYGYTF
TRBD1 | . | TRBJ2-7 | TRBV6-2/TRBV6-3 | TGTGCCAGCAGTTTGGGGGGACAGGGGCACGAGCAGTACTTC | CASSLGGQGHEQYF
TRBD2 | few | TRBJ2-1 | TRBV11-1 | TGTGCCAGCAGCTTACACCTAGCGGACAATGAGCAGTTCTTC | CASSLHLADNEQFF
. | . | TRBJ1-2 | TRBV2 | TGTGCCAGCACAGACTCGGGGTATGGCTACACCTTC | CASTDSGYGYTF
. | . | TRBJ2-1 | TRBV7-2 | TGTGCCAGCAGTTACTACACCTCCTACAATGAGCAGTTCTTC | CASSYYTSYNEQFF
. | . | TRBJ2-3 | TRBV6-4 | TGTGCCAGCAGTCCGGGGAACACAGATACGCAGTATTTT | CASSPGNTDTQYF
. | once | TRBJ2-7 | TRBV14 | TGTGCCAGCAGCCCCAGTTGGGGCCTAAACGAGCAGTACTTC | CASSPSWGLNEQYF
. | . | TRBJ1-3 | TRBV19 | TGTGCCAGTAGGCCGAGAGCTGGAAACACCATATATTTT | CASRPRAGNTIYF
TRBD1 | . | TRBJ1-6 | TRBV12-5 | TGTGCTAGTGGTTTGGTAATCCGGACAGGGGGCCCCGATAATTCACCCCTCCACTTT | CASGLVIRTGGPDNSPLHF
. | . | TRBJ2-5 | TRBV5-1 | TGCGCCAGCAGCTTGTCGGGGGCACAAGAGACCCAGTACTTC | CASSLSGAQETQYF
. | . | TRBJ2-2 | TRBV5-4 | TGTGCCAGCAGCTTGGGGTCTCGGGTAGCGAACACCGGGGAGCTGTTTTTT | CASSLGSRVANTGELFF
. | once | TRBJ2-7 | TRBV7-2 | TGTGCCAGCACCCCGAGCGCGGGGGCAATCTACGAGCAGTACTTC | CASTPSAGAIYEQYF
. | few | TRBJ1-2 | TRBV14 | TGTGCCAGCAGCCAGGGGGCGTATGGCTACACCTTC | CASSQGAYGYTF
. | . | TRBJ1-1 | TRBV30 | TGTGCCTGGAAACCTCGTCGGGGTGTGGACTCGAACACTGAAGCTTTCTTT | CAWKPRRGVDSNTEAFF
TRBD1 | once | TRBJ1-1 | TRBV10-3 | TGTGCCATCAGTGTTGACAGGGCCCGGAGCACTGAAGCTTTCTTT | CAISVDRARSTEAFF
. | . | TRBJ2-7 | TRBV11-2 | TGTGCCAGCAGCTTAGATCGTCCCAGTCCCTACGAGCAGTACTTC | CASSLDRPSPYEQYF
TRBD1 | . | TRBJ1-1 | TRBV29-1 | TGCAGCGCTATGACAGGGGGGTTAGACACTGAAGCTTTCTTT | CSAMTGGLDTEAFF
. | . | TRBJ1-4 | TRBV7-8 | TGTGCCAGCAGCTTGGGAGGGGATCGAGAAAAACTGTTTTTT | CASSLGGDREKLFF
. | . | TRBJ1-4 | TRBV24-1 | TGTGCCACCAGTGATTCTAATGAAAAACTGTTTTTT | CATSDSNEKLFF
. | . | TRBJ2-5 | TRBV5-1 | TGCGCCAGCAGCTTGTGGGGCCAAGAGAGACAGTACTTC | CASSLWGQERQYF
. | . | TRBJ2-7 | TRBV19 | TGTGCCAGTAGGGCCGGACAGACCTACGAGCAGTACTTC | CASRAGQTYEQYF
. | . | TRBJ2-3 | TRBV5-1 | TGCGCCAGCAGACCAAGATGGGGAGATACGCAGTATTTT | CASRPRWGDTQYF
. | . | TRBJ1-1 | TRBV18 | TGTGCCAGCTCCCTTAATGTCCGGACGAACACTGAAGCTTTCTTT | CASSLNVRTNTEAFF
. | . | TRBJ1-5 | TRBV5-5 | TGTGCCAGCAGCTCCGGGGGAAGCAATCAGCCCCAGCATTTT | CASSSGGSNQPQHF
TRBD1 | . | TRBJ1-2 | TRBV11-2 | TGTGCCAGCAGCTTAAACCGGGACAGGTTCGGCTACACCTTC | CASSLNRDRFGYTF
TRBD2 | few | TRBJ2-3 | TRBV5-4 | TGTGCCAGCAGCTTGGGACTAGCGGGGGGGCCAGATACGCAGTATTTT | CASSLGLAGGPDTQYF
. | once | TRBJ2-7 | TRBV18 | TGTGCCAGCTCCCCCGAGGACTCCTACGAGCAGTACTTC | CASSPEDSYEQYF